These 16 T cell receptor beta chains share one sample of origin, sequenced in a study of T-cell reconstitution after alpha-beta-depleted transplantation in children. For TCRbeta, the library was prepared with unique molecular identifiers. MiXCR, applied by TCRdb to the PCR reads, yields one record per CDR3 protein. Of roughly 300,000 distinct CDR3 sequences listed, roughly 11% are singletons. This specimen was peripheral blood, taken 180 days after TCRalphabeta/CD19-depleted stem cell transplant. These TCRs come from a male patient between 2 and 10 years old who had a stem cell transplant for chronic granulomatous disease, so the T cells may come from the graft donor.

This clonotype was counted many times. This chain joins TRBV11-2 and TRBJ2-1; 7 bases match TRBD2. V was pared by 5 bases and J by 5 bases, with 9 bases of the junction left unmatched. Germline V gene lookup returns CDR1 SGHAT and CDR2 FQNNGV. The CDR3 is made up of 15 amino acids. The CDR3 loop is CASSPFGGRDNEQFF. The CDR3 DNA is TGTGCCAGCAGCCCATTCGGCGGGAGAGACAATGAGCAGTTCTTC.

This clonotype has ten or more counts. The chain couples TRBV5-5 to TRBJ2-3, with 7 bases matching TRBD1. This CDR3 is 16 amino acids long. Germline CDR1 and CDR2: SGHKS and YYEKEE (reference sequence). Germline trimming cut 0 bases from V and 1 base from J; bases unmatched to any gene: 5. The CDR3 DNA follows: TGTGCCAGCAGCTTGGACGACAGGGATGGCACAGATACGCAGTATTTT. It specifies CASSLDDRDGTDTQYF.

This clonotype was observed many times. The rearrangement links TRBV20-1 to TRBJ2-6, with 10 bases that match TRBD2. The CDR3 covers 16 residues. Germline-derived CDR1 and CDR2 are DFQATT and SNEGSKA (reference sequence). Losses at the gene ends were 3 bases for V and 2 bases for J; bases not matched to a gene: 4. CDR3 sequence reads: CSASLAGETGANVLTF. CDR3 sequence (DNA): TGCAGTGCTAGTCTAGCGGGAGAGACTGGGGCCAACGTCCTGACTTTC.

In its sample, this clonotype was seen many times. V is TRBV11-2 and J is TRBJ2-2; tentatively, D is TRBD2 (6 bases). Per germline, CDR1 SGHAT and CDR2 FQNNGV. The V and J ends lost 11 bases and 7 bases respectively, with 20 bases between them. The CDR3 extends over 14 amino acids. CDR3 DNA sequence: TGTGCCTTCAGAGGCCGGGCCGGGGGCGGGGAGCTGTTTTTT. Translation gives CAFRGRAGGGELFF.

This clonotype was observed many times. This rearrangement joins TRBV5-4 to TRBJ2-3; TRBD2 agrees at 9 bases. The V segment lost 3 bases and the J segment 1 base; nucleotides outside the gene matches: 6. The germline V gene has CDR1 SGHNT and CDR2 YYREEE (reference sequence). This CDR3 is 16 amino acids long. CDR3 nucleotide sequence: TGTGCCAGCAGCTCACCGGGACTAGCCCGCACAGATACGCAGTATTTT. Translated: CASSSPGLARTDTQYF.

Of note for this clonotype: A much more abundant neighbour one base away suggests this may be a read error. The gene calls are TRBV20-1 and TRBJ2-3, with D perhaps matching TRBD2 (6 bases). The length of the CDR3 is 14 residues. Germline V gene lookup returns CDR1 DFQATT and CDR2 SNEGSKA (reference sequence). CDR3 amino acids: CSARTYTSTDKQYF. The CDR3, as DNA: TGCAGTGCTAGAACTTACACTAGCACAGATAAGCAGTATTTT.

The V gene is TRBV29-1, the J gene TRBJ2-4; either TRBD1 or TRBD2 may supply D (5 bases each). V gave up 4 bases and J gave up 5 bases, with 9 bases separating them. From germline, CDR1 is SQVTM and CDR2 ANQGSEA. The CDR3 loop spans 12 amino acids. In DNA form, the CDR3 reads TGCAGCGTTGGGGACGGAGAAAACATTCAGTACTTC. Residues: CSVGDGENIQYF.

This clonotype was counted many times. Its ends do not fully match the called genes, so a read error is possible. This chain joins TRBV7-9 and TRBJ2-7; D call uncertain. Germline V gene lookup returns CDR1 SEHNR and CDR2 FQNEAQ (reference sequence). The CDR3 totals 15 residues. In DNA, the CDR3 is TGTGCCAGCAGCTTAGGAGTCACGACCTCCGACGAGCAGTACTTC. Protein: CASSLGVTTSDEQYF.

This clonotype was seen many times. V usage is TRBV5-1 and J usage is TRBJ1-6, with 10 bases that match TRBD1. V was pared by 4 bases and J by 0 bases, with 7 bases of the junction left unmatched. CDR3 length: 18 amino acids. In germline, CDR1 is SGHRS, CDR2 YFSETQ. CDR3 nucleotides: TGCGCCAGCAGCAGCTCGGACAGGGGGACCTCCTATAATTCACCCCTCCACTTT. It is translated as CASSSSDRGTSYNSPLHF.

This clonotype was seen many times. This chain joins TRBV7-3 and TRBJ2-1; D remains unclear. The germline V and J ends were trimmed by 2 bases and 7 bases, with 12 bases remaining between them. CDR1 is SGHTA and CDR2 is FQGTGA in the germline V gene. This CDR3 is 14 amino acids long. The CDR3 is CASSLSPHGNEQFF. CDR3 bases: TGTGCCAGCAGCTTATCCCCACACGGAAATGAGCAGTTCTTC.

The sample holds many counts of this clonotype. The CDR3 nucleotides are TGTGCCAGCAGTGTAGGGAACAAGGCCAACGTCCTGACTTTC. Its translation is CASSVGNKANVLTF. This chain joins TRBV25-1 and TRBJ2-6; D unresolved. The germline V and J ends were trimmed by 4 bases and 6 bases, with 10 bases remaining between them. This CDR3 comprises 14 residues. Germline CDR1 reads MGHDK; CDR2 reads SYGVNS.

The sample holds a few counts of this clonotype. A much larger clone sits a single nucleotide away, making a read error possible. The V call is TRBV14, the J call TRBJ2-4; D ambiguous. Per the germline V gene, CDR1 is SGHDN and CDR2 is FVKESK. CDR3 length: 11 amino acids. The CDR3 loop reads CASSQGNIQSF. As DNA, the CDR3 is TGTGCCAGCAGCCAAGGCAACATTCAGTCCTTC.

This clonotype was found many times. The chain carries TRBV14 and TRBJ1-2, with D perhaps TRBD1 (5 bases). CDR1 is SGHDN and CDR2 is FVKESK in the germline V gene. CDR3 size: 14 residues. Trimming left V 1 base short and J 2 bases short, with 8 bases between. The CDR3 nucleotides read TGTGCCAGCAGCCAAGGGGAGGGGAACTATGGCTACACCTTC. This encodes CASSQGEGNYGYTF.

This clonotype was observed at least ten times. V gene TRBV20-1 combines with J gene TRBJ1-4; weak D call: TRBD1 (5 bases). The V gene's germline CDR1 is DFQATT and CDR2 SNEGSKA (reference sequence). Deletions cut 6 bases from V and 2 bases from J, with 13 bases between. This CDR3 comprises 14 residues. The CDR3 DNA reads TGCAGTGCAGCTCCCGGGGCGACTAATGAAAAACTGTTTTTT. Translation gives CSAAPGATNEKLFF.

This clonotype was counted at least ten times. This chain uses TRBV28 with TRBJ1-2; D not resolved. Per the germline V gene, CDR1 is MDHEN and CDR2 is SYDVKM. Trimming took 6 bases from V and 4 from J, leaving 12 bases between them. The CDR3 is made up of 13 amino acids. The CDR3 is CASRQHGIYGYTF. Here the CDR3 DNA reads TGTGCCAGCAGACAACACGGGATCTATGGCTACACCTTC.

This clonotype appeared many times. This chain connects TRBV20-1 to TRBJ2-5; D assignment may be TRBD1 or TRBD2 (6 bases each). This CDR3 has 13 residues. Germline V gene sequence: CDR1 DFQATT, CDR2 SNEGSKA (reference sequence). The V gene lost 0 bases and the J gene lost 5 bases, with 10 bases spanning the gap. This CDR3 reads CSARDQGRETQYF. The CDR3 DNA follows: TGCAGTGCTAGAGATCAGGGGAGGGAGACCCAGTACTTC.